This T cell receptor (beta chain) stems from a study of blood T cell repertoires in COVID-19. The wider study: Both acute and convalescent COVID-19 samples were obtained from the United States, Italy and Spain. T cells, B-cell-depleted T cells, or PBMCs supplied cDNA or gDNA.

The V gene lost 2 bases and the J gene lost 0 bases, with 7 bases spanning the gap. The CDR3 runs to 14 residues. Germline V gene data show CDR1 as SGHTA and CDR2 as FQGNSA. Authors' analysis steps: It was from reference gene primer amplification that nucleated cell counts were estimated. Profiled with immunoSEQ multiplex PCR; TCRdb holds only in-frame clones, not every one. V and J calls and clone size follow that table, whereas D and trimming were derived from the DNA. The table has approximately 44,000 clones, about 90% seen once. This clonotype was obtained from a woman aged 40 to 50 with acute or convalescent COVID-19. The sample comprised peripheral blood. V usage is TRBV7-2 and J usage is TRBJ1-1; D is perhaps TRBD1 (5 bases). For the CDR3, the DNA is TGTGCCAGCAGCTTAAGGGGCATGAACACTGAAGCTTTCTTT. This encodes CASSLRGMNTEAFF.